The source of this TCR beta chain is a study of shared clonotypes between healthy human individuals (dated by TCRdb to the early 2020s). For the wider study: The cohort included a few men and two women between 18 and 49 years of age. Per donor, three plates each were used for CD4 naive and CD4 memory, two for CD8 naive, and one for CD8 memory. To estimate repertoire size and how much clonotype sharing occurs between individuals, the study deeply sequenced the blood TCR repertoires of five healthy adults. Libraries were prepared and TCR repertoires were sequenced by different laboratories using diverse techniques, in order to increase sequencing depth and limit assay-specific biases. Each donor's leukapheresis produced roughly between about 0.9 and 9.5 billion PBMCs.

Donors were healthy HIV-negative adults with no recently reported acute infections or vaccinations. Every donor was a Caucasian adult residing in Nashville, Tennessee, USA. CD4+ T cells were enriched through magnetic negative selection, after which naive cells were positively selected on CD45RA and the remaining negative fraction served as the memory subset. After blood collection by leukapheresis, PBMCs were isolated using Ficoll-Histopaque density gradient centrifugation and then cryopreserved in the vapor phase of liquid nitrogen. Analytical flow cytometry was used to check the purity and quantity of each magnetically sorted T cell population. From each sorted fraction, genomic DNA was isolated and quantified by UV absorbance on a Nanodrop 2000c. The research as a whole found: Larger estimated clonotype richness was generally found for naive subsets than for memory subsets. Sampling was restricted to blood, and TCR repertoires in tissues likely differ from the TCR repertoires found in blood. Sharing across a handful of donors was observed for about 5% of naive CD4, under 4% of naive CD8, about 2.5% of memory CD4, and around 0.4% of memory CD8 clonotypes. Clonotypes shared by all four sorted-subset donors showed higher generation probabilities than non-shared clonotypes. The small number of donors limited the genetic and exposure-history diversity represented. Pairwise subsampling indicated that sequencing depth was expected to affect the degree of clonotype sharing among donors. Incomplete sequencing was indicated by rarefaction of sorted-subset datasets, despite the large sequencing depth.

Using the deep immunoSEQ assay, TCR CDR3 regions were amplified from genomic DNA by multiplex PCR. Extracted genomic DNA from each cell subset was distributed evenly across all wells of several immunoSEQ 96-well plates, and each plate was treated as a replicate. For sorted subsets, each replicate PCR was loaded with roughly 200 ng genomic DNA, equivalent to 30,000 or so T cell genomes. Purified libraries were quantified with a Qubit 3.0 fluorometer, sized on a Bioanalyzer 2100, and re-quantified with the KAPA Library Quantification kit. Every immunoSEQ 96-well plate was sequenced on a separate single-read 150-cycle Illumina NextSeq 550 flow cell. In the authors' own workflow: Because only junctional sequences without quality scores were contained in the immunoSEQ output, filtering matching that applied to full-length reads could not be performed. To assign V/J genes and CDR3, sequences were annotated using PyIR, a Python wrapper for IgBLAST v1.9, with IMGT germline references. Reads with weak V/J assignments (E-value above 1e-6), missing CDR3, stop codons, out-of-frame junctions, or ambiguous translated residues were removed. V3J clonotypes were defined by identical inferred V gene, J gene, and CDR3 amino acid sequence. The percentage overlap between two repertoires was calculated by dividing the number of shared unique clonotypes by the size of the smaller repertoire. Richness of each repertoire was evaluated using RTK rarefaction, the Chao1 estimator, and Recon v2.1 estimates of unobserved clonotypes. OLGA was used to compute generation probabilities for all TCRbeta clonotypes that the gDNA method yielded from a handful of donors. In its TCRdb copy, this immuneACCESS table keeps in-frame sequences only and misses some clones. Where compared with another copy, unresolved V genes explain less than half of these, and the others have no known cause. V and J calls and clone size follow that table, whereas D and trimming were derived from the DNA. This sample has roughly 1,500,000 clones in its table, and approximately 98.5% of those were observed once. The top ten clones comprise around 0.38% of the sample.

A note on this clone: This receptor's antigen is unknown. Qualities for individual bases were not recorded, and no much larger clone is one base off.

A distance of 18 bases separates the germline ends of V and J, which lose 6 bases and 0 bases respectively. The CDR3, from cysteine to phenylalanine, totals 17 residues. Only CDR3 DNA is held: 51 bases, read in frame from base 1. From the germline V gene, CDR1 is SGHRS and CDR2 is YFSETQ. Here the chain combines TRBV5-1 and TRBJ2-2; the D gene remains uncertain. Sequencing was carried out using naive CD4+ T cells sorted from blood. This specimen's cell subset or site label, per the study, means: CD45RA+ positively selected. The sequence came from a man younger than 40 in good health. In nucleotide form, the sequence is TGCGCCAGCACCCGTTGGGTTTTCCGTTCGAACACCGGGGAGCTGTTTTTT. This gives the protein CASTRWVFRSNTGELFF.